What follows is one T cell receptor (beta chain) and its context. The CDR3 spans 14 residues. CDR1 and CDR2 (germline): SGHDN, FVKESK. The authors prepared UMI-labeled TRB cDNA libraries by 5' RACE. TCRdb re-analyzed the 5' RACE reads; it lists each CDR3 protein once, without DNA. The table counts about 130,000 distinct CDR3 sequences; 0.45% to 0.6% lies in the top ten. The data derive from a study of CXCR3-negative and CXCR3-positive naive CD8 T cells. Input material: naive CXCR3- CD8+ T cells from blood. Subset reported: CD45RO-CCR7+CD27+CD95- naive CD8+ T cells lacking CXCR3 (TNR3-). This receptor was taken from a human donor in good health. Some clones in this sample may be carry-over from other donors' samples. The chain has TRBV14 and TRBJ2-7; TCRdb returns TRBD1, unconfirmable since there is no DNA. The CDR3 here is CASSQTGALDEQYF. The whole variable domain, remainder taken from reference TRBV14 and TRBJ2-7, is EAGVTQFPSHSVIEKGQTVTLRCDPISGHDNLYWYRRVMGKEIKFLLHFVKESKQDESGMPNNRFLAERTGGTYSTLKVQPAELEDSGVYFCASSQTGALDEQYFGPGTRLTVT.